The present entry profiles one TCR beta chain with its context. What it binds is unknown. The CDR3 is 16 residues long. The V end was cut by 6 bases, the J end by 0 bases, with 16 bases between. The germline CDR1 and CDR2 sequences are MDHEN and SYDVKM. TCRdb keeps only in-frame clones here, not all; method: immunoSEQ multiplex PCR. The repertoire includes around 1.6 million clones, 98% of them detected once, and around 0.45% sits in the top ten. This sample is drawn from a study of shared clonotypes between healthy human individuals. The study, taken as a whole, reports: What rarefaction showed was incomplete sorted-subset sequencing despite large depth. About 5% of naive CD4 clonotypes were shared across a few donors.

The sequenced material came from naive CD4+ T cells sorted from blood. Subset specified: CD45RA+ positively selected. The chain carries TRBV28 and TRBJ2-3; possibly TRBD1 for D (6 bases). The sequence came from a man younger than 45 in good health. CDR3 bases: TGTGCCAGCAGACCAGACAGGTCCTCTAGCACAGATACGCAGTATTTT. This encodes CASRPDRSSSTDTQYF.